One sample yielded the 8 T cell receptor beta chains listed below, sequenced in a study of tumor-infiltrating lymphocytes in localized non-small cell lung cancer. Clones were read by immunoSEQ multiplex PCR, and TCRdb kept only the in-frame ones, dropping some. The table lists some 5,000 clones, 66% of them singletons. Sequencing was done on a sample of lung tumor tissue. These receptor sequences come from a human donor with non-small cell lung cancer.

This clone was seen only a few times. The chain carries TRBV9 and TRBJ2-3; tentatively, D is TRBD1 or TRBD2 (5 bases each). The V end lost 3 bases, the J end lost 1 base, and 9 bases lay between the germline ends. The germline V gene has CDR1 SGDLS and CDR2 YYNGEE. There are 14 residues in the CDR3. CDR3 in amino acids: CASSARDRTDTQYF. CDR3 bases: TGTGCCAGCAGCGCCCGGGACCGCACAGATACGCAGTATTTT.

The rearrangement joins TRBV7-2 to TRBJ1-2, with 10 positions matching TRBD1. CDR3 size: 16 residues. The germline CDR1 and CDR2 sequences are SGHTA and FQGNSA. Losses at the gene ends were 0 bases for V and 8 bases for J; bases not matched to a gene: 9. CDR3 sequence reads: CASSLAPGQGNGGYTF. The CDR3 DNA follows: TGTGCCAGCAGCTTAGCTCCGGGACAGGGGAACGGAGGCTACACCTTC.

This clone was picked up a small number of times. The genes are TRBV6-4 and TRBJ1-1; 11 positions match TRBD1. The CDR3 covers 14 residues. J gave up 10 bases and V 4 bases, and 8 bases lay outside the gene matches. The germline V gene encodes CDR1 MRHNA and CDR2 SNTAGT. The CDR3 nucleotides read TGTGCCAGCAGTGGCACTCCGGGACAGGGGGGAGCTTTCTTT. Its translation: CASSGTPGQGGAFF.

V gene TRBV5-4 combines with J gene TRBJ1-2; 9 bases align to TRBD1. The V segment lost 4 bases and the J segment 5 bases; nucleotides outside the gene matches: 6. CDR1 is SGHNT, CDR2 YYREEE, per germline (reference sequence). This CDR3 has 14 amino acids. The CDR3 reads CASSKSGTGYGYTF. Here the CDR3 DNA reads TGTGCCAGCAGCAAATCCGGGACAGGGTATGGCTACACCTTC.

This clone was observed a single time. The chain is built from TRBV7-8 and TRBJ1-2; 9 nucleotides match TRBD1. Per germline, CDR1 SGHVS and CDR2 FQNEAQ. The length of the CDR3 is 16 residues. J gave up 0 bases and V 5 bases, and 7 bases lay outside the gene matches. CDR3 sequence: CASSIRTGATNYGYTF. For the CDR3, the DNA is TGTGCCAGCAGCATCCGGACAGGGGCCACTAACTATGGCTACACCTTC. Full variable domain (remainder filled in from reference TRBV7-8 and TRBJ1-2): GAGVSQSPRYKVAKRGQDVALRCDPISGHVSLFWYQQALGQGPEFLTYFQNEAQLDKSGLPSDRFFAERPEGSVSTLKIQRTQQEDSAVYLCASSIRTGATNYGYTFGSGTRLTVV.

CDR3: CASSLAQGVSYEQYV. In nucleotides, the CDR3 is TGTGCCAGCAGCTTAGCCCAGGGGGTTTCCTACGAGCAGTACGTC. The chain is built from TRBV7-2 and TRBJ2-7; TRBD1 agrees at 7 bases. Trimming cost V 0 bases and J 1 base; bases outside gene matches: 3. CDR1 and CDR2 from the germline V gene are SGHTA and FQGNSA. The CDR3 extends over 15 amino acids.

V gene TRBV15 combines with J gene TRBJ2-6; D is unresolved. Trimming removed 3 bases from V and 0 bases from J, with 12 bases in between. The CDR3 has 17 residues. Germline lookup yields CDR1 LNHNV and CDR2 YYDKDF (reference sequence). For the CDR3, the DNA is TGTGCCACCAGCAGGTTCTCGGGCTCCTCTGGGGCCAACGTCCTGACTTTC. Translation gives CATSRFSGSSGANVLTF.

This sequence joins TRBV9 and TRBJ2-6, with D uncertain. The CDR3 length is 18 residues. The germline CDR1 and CDR2 sequences are SGDLS and YYNGEE. Trimming left V 4 bases short and J 0 bases short, with 17 bases between. The CDR3 reads CASSTALGSFSGANVLTF. The CDR3 DNA sequence: TGTGCCAGCAGCACTGCCCTTGGGTCGTTCTCTGGGGCCAACGTCCTGACTTTC. Full variable domain (remainder filled in from reference TRBV9 and TRBJ2-6): DSGVTQTPKHLITATGQRVTLRCSPRSGDLSVYWYQQSLDQGLQFLIQYYNGEERAKGNILERFSAQQFPDLHSELNLSSLELGDSALYFCASSTALGSFSGANVLTFGAGSRLTVL.